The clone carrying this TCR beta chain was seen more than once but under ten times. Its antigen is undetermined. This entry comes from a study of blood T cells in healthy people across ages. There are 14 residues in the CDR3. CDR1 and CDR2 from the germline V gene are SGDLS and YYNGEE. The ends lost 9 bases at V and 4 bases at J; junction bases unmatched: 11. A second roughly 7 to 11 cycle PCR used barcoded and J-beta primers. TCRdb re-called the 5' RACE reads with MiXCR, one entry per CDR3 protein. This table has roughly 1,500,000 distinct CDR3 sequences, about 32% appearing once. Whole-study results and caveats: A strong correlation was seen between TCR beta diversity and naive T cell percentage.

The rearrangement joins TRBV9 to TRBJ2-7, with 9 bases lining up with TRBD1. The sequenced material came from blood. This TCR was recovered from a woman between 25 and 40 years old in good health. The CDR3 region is CATFRDRVEYEQYF. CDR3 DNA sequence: TGTGCCACCTTCCGGGACAGGGTAGAATACGAGCAGTACTTC. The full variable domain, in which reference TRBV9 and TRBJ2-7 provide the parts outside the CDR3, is DSGVTQTPKHLITATGQRVTLRCSPRSGDLSVYWYQQSLDQGLQFLIQYYNGEERAKGNILERFSAQQFPDLHSELNLSSLELGDSALYFCATFRDRVEYEQYFGPGTRLTVT.